The 6 T cell receptor beta chains below were found in one sample sequenced in a study of post-analysis software for immune sequencing data. Study outcomes and limitations: In patients, about five TRBV segments were more frequent than in controls, with TRBV5-6, TRBV5-1 and TRBV20-1 among them.

cDNA libraries of TCR beta carried unique molecular identifiers. Via MiXCR, TCRdb re-called the PCR reads, giving one row per CDR3 protein. The table shows about 820,000 distinct CDR3 sequences, with approximately 50% occurring only once. These TCRs are of unknown antigen specificity. The sequencing sample was made of blood. Receptor source: a girl aged 5-17 years with multiple sclerosis.

Concerning this clonotype: One end of the junction fails to match germline, which may point to a read error. The chain has TRBV27 and TRBJ2-1; D unresolved. Germline CDR1 reads MNHEY; CDR2 reads SMNVEV (reference sequence). The CDR3 contains 11 residues. CDR3 DNA: TGTGCCAGCCGCAACTACAATGGGCAGTTCTTC. Translated: CASRNYNGQFF.

The chain joins TRBV29-1 to TRBJ1-5; D perhaps matches TRBD1 (6 bases). CDR3 length equals 13 residues. V was pared by 4 bases and J by 6 bases, with 13 bases between. Germline V CDR1 and CDR2: SQVTM, ANQGSEA. The CDR3 protein is CSVVDGGSQPQHF. DNA of the CDR3: TGCAGCGTTGTAGACGGGGGCTCTCAGCCCCAGCATTTT.

A few counts support this clonotype. This chain joins TRBV5-1 and TRBJ2-7; D is possibly TRBD2 (5 bases). The V gene lost 2 bases and the J gene lost 5 bases, with 14 bases spanning the gap. Germline CDR1 SGHRS, CDR2 YFSETQ. The CDR3 runs to 14 residues. The CDR3 DNA reads as TGCGCCAGCAGCTTAACTAGGGTTGGAGACGAGCAGTACTTC. Translated, it gives CASSLTRVGDEQYF. The full variable domain, its missing parts supplied by reference TRBV5-1 and TRBJ2-7, is KAGVTQTPRYLIKTRGQQVTLSCSPISGHRSVSWYQQTPGQGLQFLFEYFSETQRNKGNFPGRFSGRQFSNSRSEMNVSTLELGDSALYLCASSLTRVGDEQYFGPGTRLTVT.

The chain links TRBV29-1 to TRBJ1-2; maybe TRBD1 (5 bases). The CDR3 has 14 residues. Germline CDR1 SQVTM, CDR2 ANQGSEA. The V and J ends lost 1 base and 5 bases respectively, with 14 bases between them. The CDR3, as DNA: TGCAGCGTTGAAGGACGGGGGAAAGGGTATGGCTACACCTTC. Its translation is CSVEGRGKGYGYTF.

This chain connects TRBV21-1 to TRBJ1-2; TRBD1 is the table's D call and was not checked against the DNA. TRBV21-1 is a known pseudogene. The CDR3 runs 14 residues. The CDR3 loop reads CASLTKDRGYGYTF. CDR3 bases: TGTGCCAGCCTAACAAAAGACAGGGGATATGGCTACACCTTC.

The chain recombines TRBV7-9 with TRBJ2-1, with D maybe TRBD2 (5 bases). The V gene's germline CDR1 is SEHNR and CDR2 FQNEAQ (reference sequence). Trimming stripped 6 bases from V and 4 bases from J, with 19 bases between. The CDR3 has 16 amino acids. The CDR3 sequence is CASSSGEGIRYNEQFF. The CDR3 DNA follows: TGTGCCAGCAGTTCCGGTGAGGGAATCCGGTACAATGAGCAGTTCTTC.